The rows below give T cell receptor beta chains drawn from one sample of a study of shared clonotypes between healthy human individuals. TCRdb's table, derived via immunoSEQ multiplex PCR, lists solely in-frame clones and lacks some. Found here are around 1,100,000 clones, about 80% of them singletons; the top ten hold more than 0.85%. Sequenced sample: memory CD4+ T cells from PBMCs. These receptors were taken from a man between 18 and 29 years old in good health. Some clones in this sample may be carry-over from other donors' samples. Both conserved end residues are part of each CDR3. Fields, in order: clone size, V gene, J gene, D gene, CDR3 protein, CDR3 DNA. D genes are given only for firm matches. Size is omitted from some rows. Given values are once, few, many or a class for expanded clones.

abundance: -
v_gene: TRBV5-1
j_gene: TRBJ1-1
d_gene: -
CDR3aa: CASSLLGGGNTEAFF
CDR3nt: TGCGCCAGCAGCTTGCTGGGGGGCGGGAACACTGAAGCTTTCTTT

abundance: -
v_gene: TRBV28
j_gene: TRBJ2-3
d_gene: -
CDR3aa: CAGKSDTQYF
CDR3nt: TGTGCCGGAAAGTCAGATACGCAGTATTTT

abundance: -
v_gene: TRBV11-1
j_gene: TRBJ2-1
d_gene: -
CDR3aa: CASSLGFGDGEQFF
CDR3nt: TGTGCCAGCAGCTTAGGGTTCGGGGACGGTGAGCAGTTCTTC

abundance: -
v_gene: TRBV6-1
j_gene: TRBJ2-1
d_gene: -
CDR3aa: CASSVSGVWNNEQFF
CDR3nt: TGTGCCAGCAGTGTATCGGGAGTATGGAACAATGAGCAGTTCTTC

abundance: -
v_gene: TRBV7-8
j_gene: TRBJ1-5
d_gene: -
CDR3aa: CASSFGRGFNQPQHF
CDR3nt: TGTGCCAGCAGCTTCGGGCGGGGGTTCAATCAGCCCCAGCATTTT

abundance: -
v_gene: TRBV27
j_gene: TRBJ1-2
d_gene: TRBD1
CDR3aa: CASRTTGYWSDYGYTF
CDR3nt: TGTGCCAGCAGGACGACAGGGTATTGGAGTGACTATGGCTACACCTTC

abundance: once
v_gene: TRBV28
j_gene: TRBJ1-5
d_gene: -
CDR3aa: CASIKGARESNQPQHF
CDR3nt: TGTGCCAGCATAAAAGGGGCCAGGGAGAGCAATCAGCCCCAGCATTTT

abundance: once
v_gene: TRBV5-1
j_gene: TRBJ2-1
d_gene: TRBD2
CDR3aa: CASSLRASGYNEQFF
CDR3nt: TGCGCCAGCAGCTTGCGGGCTAGCGGCTACAATGAGCAGTTCTTC

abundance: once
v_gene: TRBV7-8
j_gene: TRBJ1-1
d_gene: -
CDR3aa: CASSLGQRVGGSTEAFF
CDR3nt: TGTGCCAGCAGCTTAGGCCAACGGGTAGGGGGATCTACTGAAGCTTTCTTT

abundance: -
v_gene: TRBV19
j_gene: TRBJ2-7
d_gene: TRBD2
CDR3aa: CASSRTSGSSYEQYF
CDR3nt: TGTGCCAGTAGCCGGACTAGCGGCAGCTCCTACGAGCAGTACTTC

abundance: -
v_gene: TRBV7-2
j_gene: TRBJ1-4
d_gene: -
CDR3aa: CASSLGRGTTNEKLFF
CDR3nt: TGTGCCAGCAGCTTAGGACGTGGTACTACTAATGAAAAACTGTTTTTT

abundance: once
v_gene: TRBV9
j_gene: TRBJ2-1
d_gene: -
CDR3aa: CASSVVPRPRPLFF
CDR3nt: TGTGCCAGCAGCGTAGTACCCAGGCCCCGGCCCCTGTTCTTC